This is a list of T cell receptor beta chains from one sample in a study of blood T cell repertoires in COVID-19. The data were produced by immunoSEQ multiplex PCR, yet TCRdb's version contains in-frame clones alone and is incomplete. The sample includes more than 85,000 clones, approximately 82% of them seen just once. The sample taken for sequencing was peripheral blood. Source of these receptors: a woman of 80 years or more with acute or convalescent COVID-19. Both conserved end residues are part of each CDR3. D genes are given only for firm matches. Clone size is shown for a subset of rows, as once, few, many or a class of expanded clone.

v_gene: TRBV5-1
d_gene: TRBD1
abundance: once
j_gene: TRBJ1-6
CDR3aa: CASSLEGQGYNSPLHF
CDR3nt: TGCGCCAGCAGCTTGGAAGGACAGGGTTATAATTCACCCCTCCACTTT

v_gene: TRBV4-3
d_gene: .
abundance: .
j_gene: TRBJ2-5
CDR3aa: CASSQDYRREETQYF
CDR3nt: TGCGCCAGCAGCCAAGATTATAGGAGGGAAGAGACCCAGTACTTC

v_gene: TRBV7-2
d_gene: TRBD1
abundance: once
j_gene: TRBJ2-2
CDR3aa: CASSSTTGVNTGELFF
CDR3nt: TGTGCCAGCAGCTCTACGACAGGGGTGAACACCGGGGAGCTGTTTTTT

v_gene: TRBV7-2
d_gene: TRBD1
abundance: .
j_gene: TRBJ1-1
CDR3aa: CASSLGTDPHTEAFF
CDR3nt: TGTGCCAGCAGCTTGGGGACAGATCCTCACACTGAAGCTTTCTTT

v_gene: TRBV2
d_gene: TRBD1
abundance: .
j_gene: TRBJ1-2
CDR3aa: CASSRTGEKGYTF
CDR3nt: TGTGCCAGCAGTCGGACAGGCGAAAAGGGCTACACCTTC

v_gene: TRBV4-1
d_gene: .
abundance: .
j_gene: TRBJ2-3
CDR3aa: CASSRQGGDTQYF
CDR3nt: TGCGCCAGCAGCCGTCAGGGGGGAGATACGCAGTATTTT

v_gene: TRBV20-1
d_gene: TRBD1
abundance: .
j_gene: TRBJ1-3
CDR3aa: CSASPHPGQRNTIYF
CDR3nt: TGCAGTGCTAGTCCCCACCCGGGACAGAGAAACACCATATATTTT

v_gene: TRBV27
d_gene: .
abundance: .
j_gene: TRBJ2-5
CDR3aa: CASSSGVGGTQYF
CDR3nt: TGTGCCAGCAGTTCCGGGGTGGGTGGGACCCAGTACTTC

v_gene: TRBV13
d_gene: .
abundance: .
j_gene: TRBJ2-2
CDR3aa: CASSLSAGSGPGELFF
CDR3nt: TGTGCCAGCAGCCTTTCAGCGGGCTCCGGCCCCGGGGAGCTGTTTTTT

v_gene: TRBV29-1
d_gene: .
abundance: once
j_gene: TRBJ2-1
CDR3aa: CSVVGETSEQFF
CDR3nt: TGCAGCGTTGTGGGAGAGACAAGTGAGCAGTTCTTC

v_gene: TRBV7-9
d_gene: TRBD1
abundance: once
j_gene: TRBJ2-1
CDR3aa: CASSQIDREYNEQFF
CDR3nt: TGTGCCAGCAGCCAAATCGACAGGGAATACAATGAGCAGTTCTTC

v_gene: TRBV6-5
d_gene: TRBD1
abundance: .
j_gene: TRBJ1-5
CDR3aa: CASRGQGYQPQHF
CDR3nt: TGTGCCAGCAGGGGACAGGGATACCAGCCCCAGCATTTT

v_gene: TRBV19
d_gene: TRBD2
abundance: .
j_gene: TRBJ2-7
CDR3aa: CASSRASGRDYEQYF
CDR3nt: TGTGCCAGTAGTAGAGCAAGCGGGAGGGACTACGAGCAGTACTTC

v_gene: TRBV5-1
d_gene: .
abundance: .
j_gene: TRBJ2-2
CDR3aa: CASSLGAKPGGTAGELFF
CDR3nt: TGCGCCAGCAGCTTGGGGGCGAAGCCGGGGGGCACAGCCGGGGAGCTGTTTTTT

v_gene: TRBV5-1
d_gene: .
abundance: .
j_gene: TRBJ2-5
CDR3aa: CASGGEETQYF
CDR3nt: TGCGCCAGCGGGGGCGAAGAGACCCAGTACTTC

v_gene: TRBV11-3
d_gene: .
abundance: .
j_gene: TRBJ1-6
CDR3aa: CASSPEGGYNSPLHF
CDR3nt: TGTGCCAGCAGCCCCGAGGGAGGCTATAATTCACCCCTCCACTTT

v_gene: TRBV5-1
d_gene: .
abundance: .
j_gene: TRBJ2-5
CDR3aa: CASSFQRDQETQYF
CDR3nt: TGCGCCAGCAGCTTCCAGCGGGACCAAGAGACCCAGTACTTC

v_gene: TRBV13
d_gene: .
abundance: .
j_gene: TRBJ1-6
CDR3aa: CASSLRQDNSPLHF
CDR3nt: TGTGCCAGCAGCTTACGACAAGATAATTCACCCCTCCACTTT

v_gene: TRBV24-1
d_gene: TRBD1
abundance: .
j_gene: TRBJ1-1
CDR3aa: CATSDSGQGVTEAFF
CDR3nt: TGTGCCACCAGTGATTCAGGACAGGGGGTGACTGAAGCTTTCTTT

v_gene: TRBV2
d_gene: .
abundance: .
j_gene: TRBJ1-1
CDR3aa: CASRSFTEAFF
CDR3nt: TGTGCCAGCAGGAGCTTCACTGAAGCTTTCTTT

v_gene: TRBV11-3
d_gene: TRBD2
abundance: .
j_gene: TRBJ2-3
CDR3aa: CASSLRAGGPDTQYF
CDR3nt: TGTGCCAGCAGCTTAAGGGCGGGAGGCCCAGATACGCAGTATTTT

v_gene: TRBV30
d_gene: .
abundance: .
j_gene: TRBJ2-2
CDR3aa: CAWSQGNTGELFF
CDR3nt: TGTGCCTGGAGTCAGGGAAACACCGGGGAGCTGTTTTTT

v_gene: TRBV4-3
d_gene: TRBD1
abundance: .
j_gene: TRBJ1-5
CDR3aa: CASSRGQGNQPQHF
CDR3nt: TGCGCCAGCAGCCGCGGACAGGGAAATCAGCCCCAGCATTTT

v_gene: TRBV5-4
d_gene: TRBD1
abundance: .
j_gene: TRBJ2-5
CDR3aa: CASSSRTGAGETQYF
CDR3nt: TGTGCCAGCAGCTCGCGGACAGGGGCCGGGGAGACCCAGTACTTC

v_gene: TRBV9
d_gene: TRBD2
abundance: .
j_gene: TRBJ2-3
CDR3aa: CASSPGMREHSSTDTQYF
CDR3nt: TGTGCCAGCAGCCCCGGCATGCGGGAGCACTCTAGCACAGATACGCAGTATTTT

v_gene: TRBV27
d_gene: .
abundance: .
j_gene: TRBJ2-7
CDR3aa: CASSLSSGQGFSYEQYF
CDR3nt: TGTGCCAGCAGTTTATCGAGTGGGCAGGGGTTCTCCTACGAGCAGTACTTC

v_gene: TRBV18
d_gene: TRBD2
abundance: once
j_gene: TRBJ2-3
CDR3aa: CASSPGGINAGGPDTQYF
CDR3nt: TGTGCCAGCTCACCAGGAGGAATCAATGCGGGAGGGCCAGATACGCAGTATTTT

v_gene: TRBV5-4
d_gene: TRBD1
abundance: .
j_gene: TRBJ1-2
CDR3aa: CASSAAGTGGYGYTF
CDR3nt: TGTGCCAGCAGCGCCGCCGGGACAGGGGGCTATGGCTACACCTTC

v_gene: TRBV5-1
d_gene: TRBD1
abundance: .
j_gene: TRBJ1-6
CDR3aa: CASSLGQGAPNSPLHF
CDR3nt: TGCGCCAGCAGCTTGGGACAGGGGGCGCCTAATTCACCCCTCCACTTT

v_gene: TRBV7-8
d_gene: .
abundance: .
j_gene: TRBJ1-5
CDR3aa: CASSNILGQGIIYQPQHF
CDR3nt: TGTGCCAGCAGCAATATTTTGGGCCAGGGGATAATTTATCAGCCCCAGCATTTT

v_gene: TRBV7-2
d_gene: .
abundance: once
j_gene: TRBJ1-3
CDR3aa: CASSTQSNSGNTIYF
CDR3nt: TGTGCCAGCAGCACGCAGTCCAACTCTGGAAACACCATATATTTT

v_gene: TRBV6-5
d_gene: .
abundance: .
j_gene: TRBJ2-3
CDR3aa: CASSPGQTSTDTQYF
CDR3nt: TGTGCCAGCAGCCCGGGACAAACTAGCACAGATACGCAGTATTTT

v_gene: TRBV15
d_gene: .
abundance: .
j_gene: TRBJ2-2
CDR3aa: CATSTKGGIGELFF
CDR3nt: TGTGCCACCAGCACCAAAGGGGGAATCGGGGAGCTGTTTTTT

v_gene: TRBV5-8
d_gene: TRBD1
abundance: few
j_gene: TRBJ1-4
CDR3aa: CASSSGQPGEKLFF
CDR3nt: TGTGCCAGCAGCTCGGGACAGCCTGGGGAAAAACTGTTTTTT

v_gene: TRBV20-1
d_gene: TRBD1
abundance: .
j_gene: TRBJ1-6
CDR3aa: CSASPGQVATLHF
CDR3nt: TGCAGTGCTAGTCCGGGACAGGTCGCCACCCTCCACTTT

v_gene: TRBV4-1
d_gene: .
abundance: few
j_gene: TRBJ1-4
CDR3aa: CASSQEALRGEKLFF
CDR3nt: TGCGCCAGCAGCCAAGAGGCACTTAGGGGGGAAAAACTGTTTTTT

v_gene: TRBV11-3
d_gene: TRBD2
abundance: .
j_gene: TRBJ2-3
CDR3aa: CASSFVGGPDTQYF
CDR3nt: TGTGCCAGCAGCTTCGTGGGAGGGCCAGATACGCAGTATTTT

v_gene: TRBV19
d_gene: .
abundance: .
j_gene: TRBJ2-7
CDR3aa: CASSNWPRGEQYF
CDR3nt: TGTGCCAGTAGTAACTGGCCCCGGGGCGAGCAGTACTTC

v_gene: TRBV19
d_gene: TRBD2
abundance: once
j_gene: TRBJ2-1
CDR3aa: CASTAGGPYEQFF
CDR3nt: TGTGCCAGTACGGCGGGAGGGCCTTATGAGCAGTTCTTC

v_gene: TRBV7-6
d_gene: TRBD2
abundance: .
j_gene: TRBJ2-2
CDR3aa: CASSLGLAGGFGELFF
CDR3nt: TGTGCCAGCAGCTTAGGCCTAGCGGGAGGATTCGGGGAGCTGTTTTTT